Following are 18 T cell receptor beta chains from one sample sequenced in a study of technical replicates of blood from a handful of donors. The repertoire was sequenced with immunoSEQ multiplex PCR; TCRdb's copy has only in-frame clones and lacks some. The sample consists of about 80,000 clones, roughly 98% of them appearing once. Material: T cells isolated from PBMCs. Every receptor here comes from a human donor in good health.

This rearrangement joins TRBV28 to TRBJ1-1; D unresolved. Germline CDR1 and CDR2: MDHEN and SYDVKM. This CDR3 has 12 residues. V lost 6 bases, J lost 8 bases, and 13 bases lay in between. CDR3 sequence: CASRSTDPEAFF. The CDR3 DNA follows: TGTGCCAGCAGGTCCACAGATCCCGAAGCTTTCTTT.

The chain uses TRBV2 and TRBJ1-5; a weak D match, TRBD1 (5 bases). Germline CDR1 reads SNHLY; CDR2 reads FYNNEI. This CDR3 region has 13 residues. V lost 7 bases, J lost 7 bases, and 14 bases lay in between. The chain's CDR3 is CASILDNGQPQHF. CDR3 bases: TGTGCCAGCATATTGGACAACGGGCAGCCCCAGCATTTT.

The chain's CDR3 is CASSLETQGKLFF. The CDR3 DNA reads as TGTGCCAGCAGCTTAGAGACACAGGGTAAACTGTTTTTT. The chain combines TRBV11-3 with TRBJ1-4; D is perhaps TRBD1 (6 bases). With 0 bases removed from V and 11 bases from J, the gap between germline ends came to 10 bases. The CDR3 spans 13 residues. Germline CDR1 and CDR2: SGHNT and YENEEA.

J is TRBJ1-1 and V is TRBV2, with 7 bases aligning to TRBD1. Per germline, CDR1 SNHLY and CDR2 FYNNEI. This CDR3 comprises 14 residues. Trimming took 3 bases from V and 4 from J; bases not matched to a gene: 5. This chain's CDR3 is CASSDRQGGTEAFF. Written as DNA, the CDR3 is TGTGCCAGCAGTGATCGACAGGGTGGCACTGAAGCTTTCTTT.

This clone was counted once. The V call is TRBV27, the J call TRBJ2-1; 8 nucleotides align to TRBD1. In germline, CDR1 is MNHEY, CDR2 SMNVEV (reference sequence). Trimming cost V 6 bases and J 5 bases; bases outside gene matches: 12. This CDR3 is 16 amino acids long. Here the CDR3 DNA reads TGTGCCAGCAGATCTCAAATCCGGACAGGGAACAATGAGCAGTTCTTC. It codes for CASRSQIRTGNNEQFF.

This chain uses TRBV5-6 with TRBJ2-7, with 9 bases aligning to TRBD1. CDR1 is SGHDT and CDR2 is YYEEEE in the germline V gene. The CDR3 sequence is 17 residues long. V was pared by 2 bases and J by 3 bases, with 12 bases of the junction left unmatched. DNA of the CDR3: TGTGCCAGCAGCTTCCCATCGAGGACAGGGGACGACTACGAGCAGTACTTC. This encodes CASSFPSRTGDDYEQYF.

This chain's CDR3 is CASSQDHRPTVYEQYF. In DNA, the CDR3 is TGCGCCAGCAGCCAAGATCACAGGCCGACGGTATACGAGCAGTACTTC. The chain has TRBV4-1 and TRBJ2-7; a possible D gene is TRBD1 (5 bases). With 0 bases removed from V and 4 bases from J, the gap between germline ends came to 16 bases. Germline CDR1 MGHRA, CDR2 YSYEKL. The CDR3 length is 16 residues.

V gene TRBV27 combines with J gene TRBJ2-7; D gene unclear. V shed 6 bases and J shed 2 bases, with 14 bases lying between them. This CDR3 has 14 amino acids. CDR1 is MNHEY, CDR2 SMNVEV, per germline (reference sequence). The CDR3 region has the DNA TGTGCCAGCAGCTCGGGTCTTCTTCCCTACGAGCAGTACTTC. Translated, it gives CASSSGLLPYEQYF.

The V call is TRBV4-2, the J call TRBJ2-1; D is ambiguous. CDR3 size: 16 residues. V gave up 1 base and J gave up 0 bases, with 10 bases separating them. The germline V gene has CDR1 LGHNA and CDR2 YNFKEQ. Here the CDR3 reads CASSQGPGRSYNEQFF. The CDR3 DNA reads TGTGCCAGCAGCCAAGGTCCGGGTCGCTCCTACAATGAGCAGTTCTTC.

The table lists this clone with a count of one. CDR3 sequence (DNA): TGTGCCATCAGTGGGGGACAGCCGTATAATTCACCCCTCCACTTT. This translates into CAISGGQPYNSPLHF. The chain employs TRBV10-3 and TRBJ1-6; 7 bases are shared with TRBD1. The V gene's germline CDR1 is ENHRY and CDR2 SYGVKD. The CDR3 spans 15 residues. V dropped 4 bases and J dropped 4; count of bases not matched to a gene: 4.

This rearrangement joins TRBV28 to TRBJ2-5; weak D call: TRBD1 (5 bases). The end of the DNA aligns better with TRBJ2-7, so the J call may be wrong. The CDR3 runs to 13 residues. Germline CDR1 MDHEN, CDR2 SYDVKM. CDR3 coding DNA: TGTGCCACCATCACCCCAGGGTCATACGAGCAGTACTTC. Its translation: CATITPGSYEQYF.

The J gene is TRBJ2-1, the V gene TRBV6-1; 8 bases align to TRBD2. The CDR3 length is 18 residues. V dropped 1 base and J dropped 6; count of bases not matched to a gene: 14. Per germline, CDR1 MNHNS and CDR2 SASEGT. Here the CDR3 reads CASSEEAHAGGRINEQFF. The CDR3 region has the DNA TGTGCCAGCAGTGAAGAAGCACACGCGGGGGGCCGAATCAATGAGCAGTTCTTC.

CDR3 residues: CASSRDRAGELFF. The CDR3, as DNA: TGCGCCAGCAGTCGGGACAGGGCCGGGGAGCTGTTTTTT. The V and J genes are TRBV10-1 and TRBJ2-2; TRBD1 agrees at 9 bases. The germline gives CDR1 WNHNN, CDR2 SYGVQD (reference sequence). The CDR3 is made up of 13 amino acids. V lost 5 bases, J lost 6 bases, and 1 base stayed unmatched.

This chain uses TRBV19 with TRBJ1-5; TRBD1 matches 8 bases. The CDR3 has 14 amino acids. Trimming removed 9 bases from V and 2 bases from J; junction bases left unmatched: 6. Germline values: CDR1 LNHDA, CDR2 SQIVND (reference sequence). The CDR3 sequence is CASRDRSRNQPQHF. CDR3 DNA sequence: TGTGCCAGCAGGGACAGGTCCCGCAATCAGCCCCAGCATTTT.

Written as DNA, the CDR3 is TGCGCCAGCTCGCAAGACAGTACTAATGAAAAACTGTTTTTT. Translation: CASSQDSTNEKLFF. The genes are TRBV5-1 and TRBJ1-4; D is perhaps TRBD1 (5 bases). Germline V gene lookup returns CDR1 SGHRS and CDR2 YFSETQ. Trimming shortened V by 7 bases and J by 2 bases, and 12 bases separated the two germline ends. The CDR3 runs 14 residues.

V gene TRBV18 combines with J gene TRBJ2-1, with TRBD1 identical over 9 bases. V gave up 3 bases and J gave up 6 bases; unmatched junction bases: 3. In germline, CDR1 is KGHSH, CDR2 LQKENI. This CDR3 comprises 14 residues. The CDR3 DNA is TGTGCCAGCTCACCGGGACAGGGTTTCAATGAGCAGTTCTTC. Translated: CASSPGQGFNEQFF.

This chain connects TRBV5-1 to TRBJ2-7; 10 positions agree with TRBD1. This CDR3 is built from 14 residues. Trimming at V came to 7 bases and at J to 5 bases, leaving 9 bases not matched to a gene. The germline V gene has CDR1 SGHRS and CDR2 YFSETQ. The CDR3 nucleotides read TGCGCCAGCGGGGACAGGGGCGCAAACGACGAGCAGTACTTC. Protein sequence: CASGDRGANDEQYF.

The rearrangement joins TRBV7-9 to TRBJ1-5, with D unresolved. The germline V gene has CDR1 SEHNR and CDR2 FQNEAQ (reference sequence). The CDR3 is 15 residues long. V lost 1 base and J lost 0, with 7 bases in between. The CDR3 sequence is CASSLGGSSNQPQHF. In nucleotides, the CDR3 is TGTGCCAGCAGCTTAGGAGGGAGTAGCAATCAGCCCCAGCATTTT.